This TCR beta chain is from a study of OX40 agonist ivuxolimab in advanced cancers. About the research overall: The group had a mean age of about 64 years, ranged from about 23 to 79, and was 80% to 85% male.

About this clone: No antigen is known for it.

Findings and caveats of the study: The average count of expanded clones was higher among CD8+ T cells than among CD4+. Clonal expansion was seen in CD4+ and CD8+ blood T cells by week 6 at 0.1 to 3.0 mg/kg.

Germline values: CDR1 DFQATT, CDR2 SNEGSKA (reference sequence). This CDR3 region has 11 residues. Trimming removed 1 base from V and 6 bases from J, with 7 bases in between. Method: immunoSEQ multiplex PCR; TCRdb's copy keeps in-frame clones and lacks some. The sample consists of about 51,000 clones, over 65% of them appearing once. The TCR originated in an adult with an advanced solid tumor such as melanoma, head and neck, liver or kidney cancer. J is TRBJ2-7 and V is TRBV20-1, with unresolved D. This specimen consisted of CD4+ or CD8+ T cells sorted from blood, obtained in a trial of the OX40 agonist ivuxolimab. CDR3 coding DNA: TGCAGTGCTAGAGGTCTTGCCGAGCAGTACTTC. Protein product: CSARGLAEQYF.